The clone carrying this TCR beta chain was observed a handful of times. Antigen unknown. This CDR3 contains 13 residues. V gave up 3 bases and J gave up 3 bases, with 5 bases separating them. Germline V lookup: CDR1 SGHTA, CDR2 FQGNSA. Combining a sample-barcoded 5' primer with a J-beta primer mix, a second PCR ran for about 7 to 12 cycles. In TCRdb, the 5' RACE reads were re-called with MiXCR into one record per CDR3 protein. The sample carries 730,000 or so distinct CDR3 sequences, around 38% recorded once. The entry originates in a study of blood T cells in healthy people across ages. Study-level findings and limits: Considered underestimates were the diversity estimates obtained from one million T cells. Bulk PBMC profiling left naive and antigen-experienced comparisons inconclusive.

Sequencing was carried out using blood. The source of this sequence is a man older than 75 in good health. The chain joins TRBV7-2 to TRBJ1-4; D gene ambiguous. The CDR3 DNA reads as TGTGCCAGCAGCTTCGGATCTAATGAAAAACTGTTTTTT. Its translation: CASSFGSNEKLFF.